What follows describes a single T cell receptor beta chain. The antigen remains undetermined. PCR employed 60 Vbeta and 13 Jbeta primers. Data came from immunoSEQ multiplex PCR; TCRdb stores just in-frame clones and leaves some out. The sample contains roughly 140,000 clones, approximately 81% of which appear only once. The data were obtained in a study of cytomegalovirus exposure and HLA in healthy donors. Study-level points and caveats: Information on immune exposure was restricted to one variable (CMV serostatus). According to reports, the classifier identified cytomegalovirus status with high specificity and sensitivity. Confirmation was obtained in vitro that a few CMV-associated chains are specific for CMV antigens.

This CDR3 region has 14 residues. The germline gives CDR1 KGHSH, CDR2 LQKENI. V lost 3 bases, J lost 6 bases, and 5 bases stayed unmatched. V is TRBV18 and J is TRBJ1-5, with 7 bases that match TRBD1. The clonotype was recovered from a woman younger than 30 in good health and CMV-seronegative. The sequenced material came from PBMCs. CDR3 in amino acids: CASSPTGNIQPQHF. CDR3 bases: TGTGCCAGCTCACCGACAGGGAACATTCAGCCCCAGCATTTT.